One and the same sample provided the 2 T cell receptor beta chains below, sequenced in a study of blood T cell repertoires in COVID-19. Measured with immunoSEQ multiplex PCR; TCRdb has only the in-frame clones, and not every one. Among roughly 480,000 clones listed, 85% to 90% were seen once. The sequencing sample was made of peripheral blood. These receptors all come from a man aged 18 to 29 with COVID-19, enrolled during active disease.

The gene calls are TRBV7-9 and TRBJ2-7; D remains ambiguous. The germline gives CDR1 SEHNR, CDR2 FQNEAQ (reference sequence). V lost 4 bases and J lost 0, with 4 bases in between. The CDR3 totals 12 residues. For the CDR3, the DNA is TGTGCCAGCAGCTCTTACTCCTACGAGCAGTACTTC. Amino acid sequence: CASSSYSYEQYF.

Here the CDR3 DNA reads TGCGCCAGCAGCTTGGACAGCCTCAATCAGCCCCAGCATTTT. It yields the protein CASSLDSLNQPQHF. The chain joins TRBV5-1 to TRBJ1-5; D unresolved. Germline V gene data show CDR1 as SGHRS and CDR2 as YFSETQ. Trimming removed 0 bases at V and 3 bases at J, with 7 bases between. This CDR3 comprises 14 residues.